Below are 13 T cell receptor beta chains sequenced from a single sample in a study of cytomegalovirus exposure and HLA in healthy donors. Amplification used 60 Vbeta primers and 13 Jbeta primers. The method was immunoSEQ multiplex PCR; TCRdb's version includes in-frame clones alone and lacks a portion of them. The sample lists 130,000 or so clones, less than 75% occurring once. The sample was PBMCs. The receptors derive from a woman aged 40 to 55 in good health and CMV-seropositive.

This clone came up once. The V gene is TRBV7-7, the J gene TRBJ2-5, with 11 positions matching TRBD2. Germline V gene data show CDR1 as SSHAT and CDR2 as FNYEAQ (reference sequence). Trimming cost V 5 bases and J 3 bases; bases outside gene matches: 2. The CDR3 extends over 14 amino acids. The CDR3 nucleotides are TGTGCCAGCAGCCGTAGCGGGGGGGAAGAGACCCAGTACTTC. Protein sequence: CASSRSGGEETQYF.

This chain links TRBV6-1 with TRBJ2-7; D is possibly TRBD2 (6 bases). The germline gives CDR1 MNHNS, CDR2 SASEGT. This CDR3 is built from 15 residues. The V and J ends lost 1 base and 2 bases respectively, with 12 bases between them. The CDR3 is CASSEEEGITYEQYF. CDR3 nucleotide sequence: TGTGCCAGCAGTGAAGAGGAGGGTATCACCTACGAGCAGTACTTC.

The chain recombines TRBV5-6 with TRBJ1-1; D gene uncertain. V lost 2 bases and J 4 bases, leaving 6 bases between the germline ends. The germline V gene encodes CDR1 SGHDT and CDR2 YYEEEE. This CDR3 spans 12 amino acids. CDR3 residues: CASSFLSTEAFF. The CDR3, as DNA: TGTGCCAGCAGCTTTCTGAGCACTGAAGCTTTCTTT.

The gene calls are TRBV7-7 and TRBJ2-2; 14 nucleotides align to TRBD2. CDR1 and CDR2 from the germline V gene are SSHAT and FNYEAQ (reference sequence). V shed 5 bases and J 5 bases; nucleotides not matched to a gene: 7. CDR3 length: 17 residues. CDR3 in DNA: TGTGCCAGCAGCGCCAAGACTAGCGGGGGGGTGACCGGGGAGCTGTTTTTT. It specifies CASSAKTSGGVTGELFF.

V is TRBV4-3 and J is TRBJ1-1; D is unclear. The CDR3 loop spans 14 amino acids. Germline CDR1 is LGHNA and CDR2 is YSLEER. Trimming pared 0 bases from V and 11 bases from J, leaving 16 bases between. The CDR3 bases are TGCGCCAGCAGCCAAGACAGGACTTTCCCGGCGGCTTTCTTT. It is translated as CASSQDRTFPAAFF.

This CDR3 reads CASSLGDRGGQPQHF. CDR3 nucleotide sequence: TGTGCCAGCAGCTTAGGGGACAGGGGAGGTCAGCCCCAGCATTTT. The genes are TRBV7-9 and TRBJ1-5, with TRBD1 identical over 10 bases. CDR3 length equals 15 residues. The J segment lost 6 bases and the V segment lost 1 base, leaving 3 bases of the junction unmatched. The germline V gene encodes CDR1 SEHNR and CDR2 FQNEAQ (reference sequence).

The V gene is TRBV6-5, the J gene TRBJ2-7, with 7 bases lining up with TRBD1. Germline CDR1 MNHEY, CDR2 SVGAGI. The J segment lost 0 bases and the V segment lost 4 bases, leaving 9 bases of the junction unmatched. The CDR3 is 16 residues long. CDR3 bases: TGTGCCAGCAGTTTGACGTGGACAGGAACCTCCTACGAGCAGTACTTC. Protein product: CASSLTWTGTSYEQYF.

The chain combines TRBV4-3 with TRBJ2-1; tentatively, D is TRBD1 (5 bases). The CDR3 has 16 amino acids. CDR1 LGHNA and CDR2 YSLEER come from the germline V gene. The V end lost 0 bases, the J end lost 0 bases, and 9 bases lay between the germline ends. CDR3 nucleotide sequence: TGCGCCAGCAGCCAAGAGTCGACAGTCTCCTACAATGAGCAGTTCTTC. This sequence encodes CASSQESTVSYNEQFF.

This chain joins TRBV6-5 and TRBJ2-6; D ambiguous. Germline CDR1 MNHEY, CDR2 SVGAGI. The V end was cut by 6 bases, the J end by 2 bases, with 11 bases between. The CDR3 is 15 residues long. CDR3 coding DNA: TGTGCCAGCAGCCTAGGTTTTACTGGGGCCAACGTCCTGACTTTC. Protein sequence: CASSLGFTGANVLTF.

CDR3 nucleotide sequence: TGCGCCAGCAGCCAGCCCGGAGGGCGTAGTAATGGCTACACCTTC. Residues: CASSQPGGRSNGYTF. The chain couples TRBV4-1 to TRBJ1-2, with D unclear. Trimming took 3 bases from V and 6 from J, leaving 17 bases between them. This CDR3 is 15 amino acids long. Germline V lookup: CDR1 MGHRA, CDR2 YSYEKL.

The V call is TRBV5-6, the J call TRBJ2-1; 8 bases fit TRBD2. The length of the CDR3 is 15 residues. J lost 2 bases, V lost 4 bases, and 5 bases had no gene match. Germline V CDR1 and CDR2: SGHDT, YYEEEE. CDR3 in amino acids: CASSLKAGAYNEQFF. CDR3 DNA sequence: TGTGCCAGCAGCCTTAAAGCGGGGGCCTACAATGAGCAGTTCTTC.

CDR3 sequence: CASSLLGGLQLGADTQYF. The CDR3 coding sequence is TGTGCCAGCAGCTTATTAGGTGGTCTACAGCTCGGGGCAGATACGCAGTATTTT. The chain links TRBV7-2 to TRBJ2-3; possible D gene TRBD2, 5 bases. The CDR3 has 18 residues. V was shortened by 2 bases and J by 4 bases, with 22 bases between the two germline ends. Per germline, CDR1 SGHTA and CDR2 FQGNSA.

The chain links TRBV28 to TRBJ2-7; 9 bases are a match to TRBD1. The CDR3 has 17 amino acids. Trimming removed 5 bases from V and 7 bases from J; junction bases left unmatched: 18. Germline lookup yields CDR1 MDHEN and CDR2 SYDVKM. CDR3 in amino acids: CASSPPRDRVPRPEQYF. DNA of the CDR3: TGTGCCAGCAGTCCTCCCCGGGACAGGGTGCCCCGTCCGGAGCAGTACTTC.